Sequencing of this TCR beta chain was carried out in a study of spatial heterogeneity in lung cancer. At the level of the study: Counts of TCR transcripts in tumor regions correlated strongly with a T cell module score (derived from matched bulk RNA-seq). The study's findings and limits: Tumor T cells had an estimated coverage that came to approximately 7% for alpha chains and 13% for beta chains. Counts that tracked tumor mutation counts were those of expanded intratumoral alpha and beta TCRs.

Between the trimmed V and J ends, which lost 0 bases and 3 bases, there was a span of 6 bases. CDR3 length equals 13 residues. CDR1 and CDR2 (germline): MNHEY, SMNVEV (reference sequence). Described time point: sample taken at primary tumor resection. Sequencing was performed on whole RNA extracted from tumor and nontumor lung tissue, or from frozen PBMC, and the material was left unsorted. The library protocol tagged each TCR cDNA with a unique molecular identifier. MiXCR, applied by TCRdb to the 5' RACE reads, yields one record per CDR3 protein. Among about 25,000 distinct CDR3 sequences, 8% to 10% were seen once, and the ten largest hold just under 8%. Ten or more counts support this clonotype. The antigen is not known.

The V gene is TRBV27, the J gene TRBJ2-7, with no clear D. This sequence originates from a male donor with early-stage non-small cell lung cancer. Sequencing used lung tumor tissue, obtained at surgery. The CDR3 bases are TGTGCCAGCAGTTTATCGCTCGGCTACGAGCAGTACTTC. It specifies CASSLSLGYEQYF.